The 5 T cell receptor beta chains below come from one sample, sequenced in a study of cytomegalovirus exposure and HLA in healthy donors. Primers for the PCR totalled 60 Vbeta and 13 Jbeta. Clones were read by immunoSEQ multiplex PCR, and TCRdb kept only the in-frame ones, dropping some. The repertoire holds 160,000 or so clones, with about three quarters as singletons. The specimen sequenced was PBMCs. All receptors come from a middle-aged woman in good health and CMV-seropositive.

A note on this clone: One end of the junction varies from germline; a read error may be responsible. The J gene is TRBJ2-2, the V gene TRBV6-5; possible D gene TRBD2, 6 bases. There are 13 residues in the CDR3. Germline V CDR1 and CDR2: MNHEY, SVGAGI. The CDR3, as DNA: TGTGCCAGCAGTTACTCCCTTAACGGGGGGCTGTTTTTT. Its translation is CASSYSLNGGLFF.

This clone was observed once. V and J are TRBV19 and TRBJ1-1; D remains unclear. The V end lost 7 bases, the J end lost 0 bases, and 6 bases lay between the germline ends. CDR3 length: 12 residues. Germline V gene sequence: CDR1 LNHDA, CDR2 SQIVND (reference sequence). In DNA form, the CDR3 reads TGTGCCAGTACCAGGATGAACACTGAAGCTTTCTTT. It codes for CASTRMNTEAFF.

This sequence joins TRBV25-1 and TRBJ1-2; 8 positions agree with TRBD1. This CDR3 is built from 16 residues. V was clipped by 4 bases and J by 5 bases; unmatched bases: 12. The V gene's germline CDR1 is MGHDK and CDR2 SYGVNS. The CDR3: CASSGRDRNFRYGYTF. The DNA of the CDR3 is TGTGCCAGCAGTGGACGGGACAGGAATTTTCGATATGGCTACACCTTC.

The genes are TRBV5-1 and TRBJ1-2; 8 bases are a match to TRBD1. The length of the CDR3 is 14 residues. The J segment lost 4 bases and the V segment lost 2 bases, leaving 4 bases of the junction unmatched. Germline CDR1 SGHRS, CDR2 YFSETQ. The CDR3 spells CASSFQGAVYGYTF. The CDR3 nucleotides read TGCGCCAGCAGCTTCCAGGGGGCGGTCTATGGCTACACCTTC. The whole variable domain, filled in from reference TRBV5-1 and TRBJ1-2, reads KAGVTQTPRYLIKTRGQQVTLSCSPISGHRSVSWYQQTPGQGLQFLFEYFSETQRNKGNFPGRFSGRQFSNSRSEMNVSTLELGDSALYLCASSFQGAVYGYTFGSGTRLTVV.

The chain combines TRBV14 with TRBJ1-1; D perhaps matches TRBD1 (6 bases). From germline, CDR1 is SGHDN and CDR2 FVKESK. There are 15 residues in the CDR3. V was trimmed by 4 bases and J by 3 bases, leaving 15 bases between them. CDR3 protein: CASSRGGIMYTEAFF. CDR3 in DNA: TGTGCCAGCAGCCGTGGGGGCATAATGTACACTGAAGCTTTCTTT.